This record concerns one T cell receptor (beta chain) sequence. The CDR3 loop spans 13 amino acids. CDR1 and CDR2 from the germline V gene are MDHEN and SYDVKM. Trimming cost V 7 bases and J 3 bases; bases outside gene matches: 4. The data belong to a study of blood T cell repertoires in COVID-19. Study information: There were acute and convalescent COVID-19 samples, and they came from the United States, Italy and Spain. Sample material is recorded as cDNA or gDNA derived from T cells, B-cell-depleted T cells, or PBMCs.

Seattle cases were enrolled at active infection and followed longitudinally. Methods used by the authors: It was from reference gene primer amplification that nucleated cell counts were estimated. Assay: immunoSEQ multiplex PCR; the TCRdb copy retains only in-frame clones and omits some. Clonal size and the V and J genes are those of that table, whereas D and trimming came from the DNA. The repertoire holds 47,000 or so clones, around 81% seen once, with around 22% in the top ten. Material for sequencing was peripheral blood. This receptor was obtained from a woman aged 80 or over with COVID-19, enrolled during active disease. The chain recombines TRBV28 with TRBJ2-7, with 9 bases fitting TRBD1. DNA of the CDR3: TGTGCCAGCAAGGGACAGGGTGTCTACGAGCAGTACTTC. As protein: CASKGQGVYEQYF. Together with reference TRBV28 and TRBJ2-7, the CDR3 gives the full variable domain: DVKVTQSSRYLVKRTGEKVFLECVQDMDHENMFWYRQDPGLGLRLIYFSYDVKMKEKGDIPEGYSVSREKKERFSLILESASTNQTSMYLCASKGQGVYEQYFGPGTRLTVT.